Below, one T cell receptor (beta chain) is given with its context. Recruited during active infection, patients (from Seattle) were subsequently followed longitudinally. This sample was included in a study of blood T cell repertoires in COVID-19. Whole-study context: The United States, Italy and Spain provided the acute and convalescent COVID-19 samples.

The CDR3 spans 14 residues. Germline CDR1 is SGHVS and CDR2 is FQNEAQ. J lost 7 bases, V lost 4 bases, and 10 bases had no gene match. Original processing methods: It was from reference gene primer amplification that nucleated cell counts were estimated. Repertoires were generated with immunoSEQ multiplex PCR, while TCRdb's copy carries only in-frame clones and drops some. V and J calls and clone size are copied from that table; D and trimming were computed from the DNA. The data contain roughly 310,000 clones, 90% of them singletons. This clonotype was obtained from a woman in her 30s with COVID-19, enrolled during active disease. The chain carries TRBV7-8 and TRBJ2-7; the match to TRBD1 covers 7 bases. The sample was peripheral blood. CDR3 bases: TGTGCCAGCAGCTCACAGGGGATATGGGGTGAGCAGTACTTC. Translating it yields CASSSQGIWGEQYF.